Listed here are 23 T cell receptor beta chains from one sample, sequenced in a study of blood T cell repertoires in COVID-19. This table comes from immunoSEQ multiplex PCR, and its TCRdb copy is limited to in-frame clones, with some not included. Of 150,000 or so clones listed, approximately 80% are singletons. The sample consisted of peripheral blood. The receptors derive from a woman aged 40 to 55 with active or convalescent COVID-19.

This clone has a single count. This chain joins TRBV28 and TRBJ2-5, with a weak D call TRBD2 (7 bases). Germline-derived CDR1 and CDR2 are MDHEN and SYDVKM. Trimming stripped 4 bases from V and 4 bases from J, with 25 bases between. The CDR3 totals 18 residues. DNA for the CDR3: TGTGCCAGCAGTTCTTTGACAGGACCGGGACTACTATCAGAGACCCAGTACTTC. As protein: CASSSLTGPGLLSETQYF.

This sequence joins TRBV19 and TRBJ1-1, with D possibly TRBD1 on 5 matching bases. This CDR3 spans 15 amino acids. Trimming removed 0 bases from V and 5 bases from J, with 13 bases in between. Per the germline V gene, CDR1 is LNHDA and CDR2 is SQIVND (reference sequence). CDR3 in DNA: TGTGCCAGTAGTATAGAGAAGGGGTCAAATACTGAAGCTTTCTTT. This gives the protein CASSIEKGSNTEAFF.

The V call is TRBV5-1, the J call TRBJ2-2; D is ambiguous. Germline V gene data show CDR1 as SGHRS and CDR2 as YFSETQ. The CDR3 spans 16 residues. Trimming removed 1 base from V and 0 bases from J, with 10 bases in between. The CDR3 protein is CASSLYNLANTGELFF. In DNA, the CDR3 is TGCGCCAGCAGCTTGTACAATCTTGCGAACACCGGGGAGCTGTTTTTT.

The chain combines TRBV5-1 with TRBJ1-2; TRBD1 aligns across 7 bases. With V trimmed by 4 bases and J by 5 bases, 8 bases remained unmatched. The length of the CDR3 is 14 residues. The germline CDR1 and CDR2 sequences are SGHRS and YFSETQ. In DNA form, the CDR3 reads TGCGCCAGCAGCCTGGGACAGCCGCCTTATGGCTACACCTTC. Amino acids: CASSLGQPPYGYTF.

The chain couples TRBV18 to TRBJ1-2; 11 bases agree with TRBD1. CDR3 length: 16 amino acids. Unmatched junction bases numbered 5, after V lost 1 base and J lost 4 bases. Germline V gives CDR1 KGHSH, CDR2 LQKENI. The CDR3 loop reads CASSPQLGQGVYGYTF. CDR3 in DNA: TGTGCCAGCTCACCACAATTGGGACAGGGGGTCTATGGCTACACCTTC.

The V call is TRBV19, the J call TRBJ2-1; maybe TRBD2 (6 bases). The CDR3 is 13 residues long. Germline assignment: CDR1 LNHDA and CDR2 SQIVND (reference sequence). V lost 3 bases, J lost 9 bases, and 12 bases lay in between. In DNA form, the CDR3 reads TGTGCCAGTAGTATCGACCGAGCGGGTGAGCAGTTCTTC. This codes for CASSIDRAGEQFF.

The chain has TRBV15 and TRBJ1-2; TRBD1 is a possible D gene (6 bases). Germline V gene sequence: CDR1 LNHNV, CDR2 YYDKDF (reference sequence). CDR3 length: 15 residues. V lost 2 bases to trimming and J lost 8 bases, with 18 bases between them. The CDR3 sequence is CATSRPLAGVEGYTF. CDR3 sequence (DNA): TGTGCCACCAGCAGACCTCTTGCAGGGGTTGAGGGCTACACCTTC.

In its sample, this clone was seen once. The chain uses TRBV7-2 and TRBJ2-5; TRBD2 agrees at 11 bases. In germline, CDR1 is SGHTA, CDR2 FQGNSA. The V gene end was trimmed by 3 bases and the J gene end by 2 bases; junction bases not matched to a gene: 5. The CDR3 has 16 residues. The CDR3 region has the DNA TGTGCCAGCAGCTTCGGACTAGCGGGCGATCAAGAGACCCAGTACTTC. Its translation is CASSFGLAGDQETQYF.

DNA of the CDR3: TGTGCCAGCAGCTTAGAGTCAGGGGGTCAGCCCCAGCATTTT. This sequence encodes CASSLESGGQPQHF. J is TRBJ1-5 and V is TRBV11-2; 7 bases align to TRBD1. J gave up 6 bases and V 0 bases, and 2 bases lay outside the gene matches. Germline lookup yields CDR1 SGHAT and CDR2 FQNNGV. This CDR3 is built from 14 residues.

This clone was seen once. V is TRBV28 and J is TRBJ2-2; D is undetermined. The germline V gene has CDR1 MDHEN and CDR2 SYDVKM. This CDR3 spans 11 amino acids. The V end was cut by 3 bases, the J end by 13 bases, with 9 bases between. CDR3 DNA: TGTGCCAGCAGTTTTCAGGCCGGGCTGTTTTTT. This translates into CASSFQAGLFF. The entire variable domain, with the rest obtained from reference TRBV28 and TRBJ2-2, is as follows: DVKVTQSSRYLVKRTGEKVFLECVQDMDHENMFWYRQDPGLGLRLIYFSYDVKMKEKGDIPEGYSVSREKKERFSLILESASTNQTSMYLCASSFQAGLFFGEGSRLTVL.

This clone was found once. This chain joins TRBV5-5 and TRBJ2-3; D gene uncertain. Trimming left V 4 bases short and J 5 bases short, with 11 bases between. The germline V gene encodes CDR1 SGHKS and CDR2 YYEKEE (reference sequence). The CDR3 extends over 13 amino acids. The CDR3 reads CASSPAERDTQYF. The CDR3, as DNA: TGTGCCAGCAGCCCCGCGGAAAGAGATACGCAGTATTTT.

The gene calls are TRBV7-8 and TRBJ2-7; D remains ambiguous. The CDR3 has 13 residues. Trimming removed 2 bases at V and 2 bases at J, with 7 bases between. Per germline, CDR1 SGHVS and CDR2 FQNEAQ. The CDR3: CASSLSSTYEQYF. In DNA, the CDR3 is TGTGCCAGCAGCTTAAGTAGCACCTACGAGCAGTACTTC.

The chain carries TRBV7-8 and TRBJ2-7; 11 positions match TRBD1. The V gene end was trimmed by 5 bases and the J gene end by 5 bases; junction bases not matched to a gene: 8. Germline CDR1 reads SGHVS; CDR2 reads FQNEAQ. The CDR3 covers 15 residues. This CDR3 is CASSPGTGGFDEQYF. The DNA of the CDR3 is TGTGCCAGCAGCCCTGGGACAGGGGGGTTCGACGAGCAGTACTTC.

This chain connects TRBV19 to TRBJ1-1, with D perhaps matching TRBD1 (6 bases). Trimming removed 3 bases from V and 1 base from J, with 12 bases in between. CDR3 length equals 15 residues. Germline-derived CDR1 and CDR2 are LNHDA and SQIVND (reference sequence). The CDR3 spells CASSMYSGQNTEAFF. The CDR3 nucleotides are TGTGCCAGTAGTATGTATTCGGGACAGAACACTGAAGCTTTCTTT. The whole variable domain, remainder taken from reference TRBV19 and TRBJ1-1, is DGGITQSPKYLFRKEGQNVTLSCEQNLNHDAMYWYRQDPGQGLRLIYYSQIVNDFQKGDIAEGYSVSREKKESFPLTVTSAQKNPTAFYLCASSMYSGQNTEAFFGQGTRLTVV.

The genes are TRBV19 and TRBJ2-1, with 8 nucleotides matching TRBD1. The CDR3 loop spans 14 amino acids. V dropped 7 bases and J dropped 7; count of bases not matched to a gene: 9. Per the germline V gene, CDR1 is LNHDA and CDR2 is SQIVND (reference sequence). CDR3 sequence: CASKGQGALNEQFF. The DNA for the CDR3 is TGTGCCAGTAAGGGTCAGGGGGCCCTAAATGAGCAGTTCTTC.

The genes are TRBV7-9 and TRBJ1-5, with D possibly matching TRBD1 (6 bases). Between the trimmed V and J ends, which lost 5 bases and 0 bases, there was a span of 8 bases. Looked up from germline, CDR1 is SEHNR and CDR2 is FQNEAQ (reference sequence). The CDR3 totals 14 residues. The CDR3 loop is CASSHRDSNQPQHF. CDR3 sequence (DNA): TGTGCCAGCAGCCACAGGGATAGCAATCAGCCCCAGCATTTT.

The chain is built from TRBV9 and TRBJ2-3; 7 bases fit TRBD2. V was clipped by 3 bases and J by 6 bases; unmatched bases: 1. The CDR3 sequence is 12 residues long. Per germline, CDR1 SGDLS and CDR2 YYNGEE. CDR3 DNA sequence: TGTGCCAGCAGCGGGGAGGGGGATACGCAGTATTTT. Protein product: CASSGEGDTQYF.

CDR3: CASSPTRNNEQFF. The CDR3 DNA sequence: TGTGCCAGCAGTCCGACTAGGAACAATGAGCAGTTCTTC. This rearrangement joins TRBV2 to TRBJ2-1; D is possibly TRBD2 (6 bases). This CDR3 has 13 amino acids. Between the trimmed V and J ends, which lost 5 bases and 5 bases, there was a span of 10 bases. Germline values: CDR1 SNHLY, CDR2 FYNNEI.

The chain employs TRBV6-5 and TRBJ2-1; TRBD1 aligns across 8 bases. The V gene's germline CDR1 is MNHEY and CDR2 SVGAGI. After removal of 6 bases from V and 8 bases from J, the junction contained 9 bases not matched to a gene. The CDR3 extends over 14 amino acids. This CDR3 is CASRYDYRGDEQFF. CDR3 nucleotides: TGTGCCAGCAGATACGACTACAGGGGGGATGAGCAGTTCTTC.

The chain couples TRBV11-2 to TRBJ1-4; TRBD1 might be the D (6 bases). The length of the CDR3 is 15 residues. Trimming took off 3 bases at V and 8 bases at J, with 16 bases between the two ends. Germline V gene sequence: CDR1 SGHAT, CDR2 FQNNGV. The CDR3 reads CASSFPGQQGEKLFF. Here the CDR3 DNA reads TGTGCCAGCAGCTTCCCCGGACAGCAAGGCGAAAAACTGTTTTTT.

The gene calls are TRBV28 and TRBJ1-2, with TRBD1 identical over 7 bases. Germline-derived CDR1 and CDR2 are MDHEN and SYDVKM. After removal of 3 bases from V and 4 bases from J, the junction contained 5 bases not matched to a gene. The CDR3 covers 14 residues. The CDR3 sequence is CASSLLDRAYGYTF. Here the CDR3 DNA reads TGTGCCAGCAGTTTGTTAGACAGGGCCTATGGCTACACCTTC.

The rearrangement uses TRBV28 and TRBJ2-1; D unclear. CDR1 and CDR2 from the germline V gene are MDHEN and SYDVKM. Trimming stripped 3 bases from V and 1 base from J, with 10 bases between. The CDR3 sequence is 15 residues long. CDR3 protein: CASSLPARSYNEQFF. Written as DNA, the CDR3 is TGTGCCAGCAGTTTGCCCGCGCGGTCCTACAATGAGCAGTTCTTC.

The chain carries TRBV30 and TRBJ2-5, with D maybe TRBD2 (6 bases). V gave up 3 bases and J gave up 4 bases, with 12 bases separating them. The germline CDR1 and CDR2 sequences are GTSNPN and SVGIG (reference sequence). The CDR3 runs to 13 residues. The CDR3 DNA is TGTGCCTGGAGCGCGGGACTTGGAGAGACCCAGTACTTC. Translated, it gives CAWSAGLGETQYF.